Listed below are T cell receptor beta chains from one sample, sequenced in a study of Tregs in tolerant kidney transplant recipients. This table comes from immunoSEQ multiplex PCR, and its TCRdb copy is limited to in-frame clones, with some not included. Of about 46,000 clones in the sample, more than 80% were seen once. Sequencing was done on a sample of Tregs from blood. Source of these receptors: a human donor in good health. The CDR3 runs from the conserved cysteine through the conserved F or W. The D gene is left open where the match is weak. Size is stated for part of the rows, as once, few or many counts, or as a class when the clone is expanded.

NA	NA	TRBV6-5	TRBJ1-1	CASSYRRGDTEAFF	TGTGCCAGCAGTTACCGGAGAGGGGACACTGAAGCTTTCTTT
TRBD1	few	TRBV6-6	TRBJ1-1	CASSRQGETEAFF	TGTGCCAGCAGTCGACAGGGAGAAACTGAAGCTTTCTTT
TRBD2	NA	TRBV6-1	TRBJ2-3	CASRGGLAGYSAQYF	TGTGCCAGCAGGGGGGGGTTAGCGGGTTATTCGGCGCAGTATTTT
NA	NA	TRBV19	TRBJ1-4	CASRPIGASTNEKLFF	TGTGCCAGTAGACCTATCGGGGCGTCAACTAATGAAAAACTGTTTTTT
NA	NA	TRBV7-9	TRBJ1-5	CASSLEPWGQPQHF	TGTGCCAGCAGCTTAGAGCCATGGGGTCAGCCCCAGCATTTT
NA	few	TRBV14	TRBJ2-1	CASSHRTAYNEQFF	TGTGCCAGCAGTCACCGGACTGCCTACAATGAGCAGTTCTTC
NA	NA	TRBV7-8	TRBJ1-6	CASSFGAGSYNSPLHF	TGTGCCAGCAGCTTTGGGGCTGGCTCCTATAATTCACCCCTCCACTTT
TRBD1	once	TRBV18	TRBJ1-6	CASSRDRGGDSPLHF	TGTGCCAGCTCACGAGACAGGGGCGGCGATTCACCCCTCCACTTT
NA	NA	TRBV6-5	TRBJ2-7	CASRPSTGTSYEQYF	TGTGCCAGCAGACCCTCGACAGGTACTTCCTACGAGCAGTACTTC
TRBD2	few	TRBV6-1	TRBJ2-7	CASSVFSGGPYF	TGTGCCAGCAGTGTTTTTTCGGGGGGGCCTTACTTC
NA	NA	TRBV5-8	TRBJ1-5	CASSVSLHQPQHF	TGTGCCAGTTCTGTTAGTTTGCATCAGCCCCAGCATTTT
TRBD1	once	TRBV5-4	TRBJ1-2	CASSLGSDRGKFGGYTF	TGTGCCAGCAGCTTGGGATCCGACAGGGGGAAGTTTGGCGGCTACACCTTC
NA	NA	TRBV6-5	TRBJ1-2	CASSSWTAYGYTF	TGTGCCAGCAGTTCCTGGACAGCCTATGGCTACACCTTC
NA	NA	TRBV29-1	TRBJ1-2	CSVDTVNYGYTF	TGCAGCGTTGATACGGTGAACTATGGCTACACCTTC
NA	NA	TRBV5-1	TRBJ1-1	CASQNQNTEAFF	TGCGCCAGCCAGAACCAGAACACTGAAGCTTTCTTT
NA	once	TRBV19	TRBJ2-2	CASSIERGWAGELFF	TGTGCCAGTAGTATAGAACGGGGATGGGCCGGGGAGCTGTTTTTT
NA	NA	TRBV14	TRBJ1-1	CASSQDGNTEAFF	TGTGCCAGCAGCCAAGACGGGAACACTGAAGCTTTCTTT
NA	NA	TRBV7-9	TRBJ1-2	CASTQGADYGYTF	TGTGCCAGCACCCAAGGGGCCGACTATGGCTACACCTTC
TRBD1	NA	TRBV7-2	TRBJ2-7	CASSLVGTAREQYF	TGTGCCAGCAGCTTAGTCGGGACAGCTCGAGAGCAGTACTTC
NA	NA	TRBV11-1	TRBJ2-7	CASSLAPTLGVGWQYF	TGTGCCAGCAGCTTAGCTCCCACGTTGGGGGTAGGTTGGCAGTACTTC
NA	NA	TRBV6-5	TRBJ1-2	CASKGPTGYGYTF	TGTGCCAGCAAGGGCCCCACAGGGTATGGCTACACCTTC
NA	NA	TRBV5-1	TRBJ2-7	CASSLANGVEQYF	TGCGCCAGCAGCTTGGCCAATGGGGTTGAGCAGTACTTC
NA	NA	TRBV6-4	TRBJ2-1	CASSGDGYNEQFF	TGTGCCAGCAGTGGGGACGGCTACAATGAGCAGTTCTTC
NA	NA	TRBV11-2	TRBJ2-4	CASSFDRSIQYF	TGTGCCAGCAGCTTCGACAGAAGCATTCAGTACTTC
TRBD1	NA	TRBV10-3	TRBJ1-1	CAIRAQSGGTEAFF	TGTGCCATCAGGGCACAGTCAGGGGGCACTGAAGCTTTCTTT
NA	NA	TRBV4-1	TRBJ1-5	CASSQTSSQPQHF	TGCGCCAGCAGCCAAACAAGCAGTCAGCCCCAGCATTTT
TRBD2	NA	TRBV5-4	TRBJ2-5	CASSLAGSQETQYF	TGTGCCAGCAGCCTAGCGGGAAGTCAAGAGACCCAGTACTTC
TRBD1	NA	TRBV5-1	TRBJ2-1	CASSTTGGDNNEQFF	TGCGCCAGCAGCACGACAGGGGGCGACAACAATGAGCAGTTCTTC
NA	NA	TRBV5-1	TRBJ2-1	CASSHGQGIAGGPFYNEQFF	TGCGCCAGCAGCCATGGACAGGGGATAGCGGGAGGTCCGTTCTACAATGAGCAGTTCTTC
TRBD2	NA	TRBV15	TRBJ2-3	CATSSLRSSGTSLDTQYF	TGTGCCACCAGCAGCTTGAGGTCTAGCGGGACTAGTCTAGATACGCAGTATTTT